Given below is one T cell receptor (beta chain) in context. These data are taken from a study of T cell changes during pregnancy in multiple sclerosis. The assay was immunoSEQ multiplex PCR, and TCRdb's table has in-frame clones only and misses some. This table has about 110,000 clones, around 90% appearing once. This CDR3 has 15 amino acids. V lost 1 base and J 7 bases, leaving 13 bases between the germline ends. The V gene's germline CDR1 is LGHNA and CDR2 YSLEER. The sample here was peripheral blood, taken in the third trimester of pregnancy. The V call is TRBV4-3, the J call TRBJ1-4; possibly TRBD1 for D (5 bases). This clonotype was obtained from a female donor in good health, enrolled as a control in a pregnancy study. DNA of the CDR3: TGCGCCAGCAGCCAAGGAAGGGTGGGGGGTGAAAAACTGTTTTTT. Protein: CASSQGRVGGEKLFF.